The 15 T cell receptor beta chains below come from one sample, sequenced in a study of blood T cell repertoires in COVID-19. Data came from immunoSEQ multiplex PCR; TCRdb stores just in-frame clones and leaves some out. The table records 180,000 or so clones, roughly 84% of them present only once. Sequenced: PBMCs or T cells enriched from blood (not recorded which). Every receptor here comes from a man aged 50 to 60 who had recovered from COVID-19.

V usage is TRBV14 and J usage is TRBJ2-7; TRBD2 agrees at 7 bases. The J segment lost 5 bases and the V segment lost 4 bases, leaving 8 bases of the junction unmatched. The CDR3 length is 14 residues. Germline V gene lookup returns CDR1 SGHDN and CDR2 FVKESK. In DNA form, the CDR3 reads TGTGCCAGCAGCCGATCTCGACTAGCCCACGAGCAGTACTTC. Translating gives CASSRSRLAHEQYF.

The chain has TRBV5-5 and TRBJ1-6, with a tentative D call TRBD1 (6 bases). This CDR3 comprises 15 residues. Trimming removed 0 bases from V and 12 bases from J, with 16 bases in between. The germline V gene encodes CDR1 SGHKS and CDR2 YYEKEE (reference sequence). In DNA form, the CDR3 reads TGTGCCAGCAGCTTGGGCCACAGGGTGCAGGGACCCCTCCACTTT. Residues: CASSLGHRVQGPLHF.

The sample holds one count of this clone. As DNA, the CDR3 is TGTGCCAGCACCCTACCGGGACAGACAAACACTGAAGCTTTCTTT. Translated: CASTLPGQTNTEAFF. This rearrangement joins TRBV5-4 to TRBJ1-1; TRBD1 aligns across 7 bases. Looked up from germline, CDR1 is SGHNT and CDR2 is YYREEE (reference sequence). CDR3 length equals 15 residues. The J segment lost 2 bases and the V segment lost 6 bases, leaving 10 bases of the junction unmatched.

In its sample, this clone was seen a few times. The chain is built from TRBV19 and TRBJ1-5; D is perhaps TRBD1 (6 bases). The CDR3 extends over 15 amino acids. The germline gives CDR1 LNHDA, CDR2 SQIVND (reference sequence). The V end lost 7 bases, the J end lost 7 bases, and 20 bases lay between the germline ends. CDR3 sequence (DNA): TGTGCCAGTATTTCGGTTGGGGGGGCTCGGCAGCCCCAGCATTTT. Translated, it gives CASISVGGARQPQHF.

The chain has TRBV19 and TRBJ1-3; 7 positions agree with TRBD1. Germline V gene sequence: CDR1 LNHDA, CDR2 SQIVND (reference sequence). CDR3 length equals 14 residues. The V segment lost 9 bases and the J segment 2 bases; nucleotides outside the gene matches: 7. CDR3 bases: TGTGCCAGCGGTGGAGGGGGCACTGGAAACACCATATATTTT. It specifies CASGGGGTGNTIYF.

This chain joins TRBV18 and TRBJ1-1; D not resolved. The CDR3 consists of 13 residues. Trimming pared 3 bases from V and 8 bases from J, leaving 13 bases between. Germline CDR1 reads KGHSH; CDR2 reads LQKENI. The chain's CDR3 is CASSPDPQAEAFF. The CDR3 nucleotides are TGTGCCAGCTCACCGGATCCGCAGGCCGAAGCTTTCTTT.

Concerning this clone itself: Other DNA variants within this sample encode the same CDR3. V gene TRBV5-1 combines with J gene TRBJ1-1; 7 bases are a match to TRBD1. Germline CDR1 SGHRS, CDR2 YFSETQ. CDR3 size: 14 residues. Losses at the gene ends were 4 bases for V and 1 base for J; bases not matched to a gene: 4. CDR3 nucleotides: TGCGCCAGCAGCAGGGGACAGACGAACACTGAAGCTTTCTTT. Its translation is CASSRGQTNTEAFF.

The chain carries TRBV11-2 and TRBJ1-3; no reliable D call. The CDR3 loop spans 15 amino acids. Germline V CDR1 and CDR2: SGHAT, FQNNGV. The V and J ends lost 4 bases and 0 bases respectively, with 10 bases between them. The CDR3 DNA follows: TGTGCCAGCAGCTCGAGGGCCTGCTCTGGAAACACCATATATTTT. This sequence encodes CASSSRACSGNTIYF.

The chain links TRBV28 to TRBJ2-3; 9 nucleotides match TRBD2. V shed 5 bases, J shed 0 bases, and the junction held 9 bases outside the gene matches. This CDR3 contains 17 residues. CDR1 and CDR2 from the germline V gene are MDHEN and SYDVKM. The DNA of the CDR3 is TGTGCCAGCAGTACGACAGCGGGGGGCTCTAGCACAGATACGCAGTATTTT. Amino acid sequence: CASSTTAGGSSTDTQYF. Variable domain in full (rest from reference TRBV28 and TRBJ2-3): DVKVTQSSRYLVKRTGEKVFLECVQDMDHENMFWYRQDPGLGLRLIYFSYDVKMKEKGDIPEGYSVSREKKERFSLILESASTNQTSMYLCASSTTAGGSSTDTQYFGPGTRLTVL.

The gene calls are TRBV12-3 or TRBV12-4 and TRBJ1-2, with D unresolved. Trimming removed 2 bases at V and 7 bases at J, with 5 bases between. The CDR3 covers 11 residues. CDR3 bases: TGTGCCAGCAGTTTATGGCCTGGCTACACCTTC. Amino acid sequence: CASSLWPGYTF.

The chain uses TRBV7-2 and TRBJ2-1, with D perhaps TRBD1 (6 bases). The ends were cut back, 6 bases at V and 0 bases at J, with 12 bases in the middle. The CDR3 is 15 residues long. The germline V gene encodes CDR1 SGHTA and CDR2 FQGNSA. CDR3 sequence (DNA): TGTGCCAGCAGGCCCGGGACACTCTCCTACAATGAGCAGTTCTTC. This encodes CASRPGTLSYNEQFF.

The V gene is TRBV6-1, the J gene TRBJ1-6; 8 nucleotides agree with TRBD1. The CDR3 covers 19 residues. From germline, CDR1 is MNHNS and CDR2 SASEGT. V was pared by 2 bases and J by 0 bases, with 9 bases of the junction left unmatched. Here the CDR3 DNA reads TGTGCCAGCAGTGAAAACAGGGACAGGAGGAGCTCCTATAATTCACCCCTCCACTTT. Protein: CASSENRDRRSSYNSPLHF.

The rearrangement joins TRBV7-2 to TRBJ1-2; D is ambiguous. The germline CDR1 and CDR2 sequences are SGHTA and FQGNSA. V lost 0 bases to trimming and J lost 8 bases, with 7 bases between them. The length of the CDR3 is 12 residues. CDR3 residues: CASSLALLGYTF. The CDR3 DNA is TGTGCCAGCAGCTTAGCTCTGTTGGGCTACACCTTC.

The DNA for the CDR3 is TGTGCCAGCTCACCCCTTCTAGCGGGGGGATACAATGAGCAGTTCTTC. Its protein is CASSPLLAGGYNEQFF. This chain uses TRBV18 with TRBJ2-1; 11 nucleotides align to TRBD2. V was clipped by 3 bases and J by 4 bases; unmatched bases: 5. CDR1 is KGHSH, CDR2 LQKENI, per germline. This CDR3 is 16 amino acids long.

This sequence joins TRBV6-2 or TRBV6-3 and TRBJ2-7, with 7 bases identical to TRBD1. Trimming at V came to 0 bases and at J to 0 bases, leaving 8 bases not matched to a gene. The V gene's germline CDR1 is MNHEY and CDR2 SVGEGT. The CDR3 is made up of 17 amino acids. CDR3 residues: CASSYSLDRVSSYEQYF. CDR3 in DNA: TGTGCCAGCAGTTACTCCCTAGACAGGGTGAGCTCCTACGAGCAGTACTTC.